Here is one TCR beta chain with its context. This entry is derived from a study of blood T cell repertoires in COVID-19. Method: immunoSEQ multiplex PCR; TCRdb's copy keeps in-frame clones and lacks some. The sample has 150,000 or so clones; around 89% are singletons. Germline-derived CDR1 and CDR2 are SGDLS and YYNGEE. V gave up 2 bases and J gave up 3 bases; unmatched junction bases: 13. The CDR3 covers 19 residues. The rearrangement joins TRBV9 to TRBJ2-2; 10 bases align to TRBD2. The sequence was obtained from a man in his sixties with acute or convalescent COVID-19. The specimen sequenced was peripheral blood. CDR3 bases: TGTGCCAGCAGCGTTTCCCTCGCTAGCGGGGGAACCGACACCGGGGAGCTGTTTTTT. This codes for CASSVSLASGGTDTGELFF.